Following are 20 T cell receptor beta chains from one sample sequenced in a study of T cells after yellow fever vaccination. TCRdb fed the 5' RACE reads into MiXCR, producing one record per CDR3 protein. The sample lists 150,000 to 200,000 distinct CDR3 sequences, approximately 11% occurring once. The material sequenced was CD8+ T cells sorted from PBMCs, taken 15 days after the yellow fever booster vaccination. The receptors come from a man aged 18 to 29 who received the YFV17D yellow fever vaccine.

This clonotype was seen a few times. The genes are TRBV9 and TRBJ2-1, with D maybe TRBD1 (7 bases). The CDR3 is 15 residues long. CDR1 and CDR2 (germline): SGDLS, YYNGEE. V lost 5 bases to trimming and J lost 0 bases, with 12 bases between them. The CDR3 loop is CASRGQGGSYNEQFF. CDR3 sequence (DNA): TGTGCCAGCAGGGGCCAGGGGGGCTCCTACAATGAGCAGTTCTTC.

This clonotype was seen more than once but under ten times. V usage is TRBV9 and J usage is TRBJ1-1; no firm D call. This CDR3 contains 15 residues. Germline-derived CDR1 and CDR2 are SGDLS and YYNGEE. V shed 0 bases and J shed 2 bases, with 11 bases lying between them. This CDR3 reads CASSVGEGINTEAFF. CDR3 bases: TGTGCCAGCAGCGTAGGGGAAGGCATAAACACTGAAGCTTTCTTT.

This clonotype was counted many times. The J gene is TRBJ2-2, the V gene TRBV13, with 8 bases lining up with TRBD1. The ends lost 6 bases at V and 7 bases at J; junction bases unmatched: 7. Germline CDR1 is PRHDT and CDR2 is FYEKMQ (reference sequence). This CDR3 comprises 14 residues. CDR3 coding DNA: TGTGCCAGCAGTCCACCAACAGGGGGCGGGGAGCTGTTTTTT. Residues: CASSPPTGGGELFF.

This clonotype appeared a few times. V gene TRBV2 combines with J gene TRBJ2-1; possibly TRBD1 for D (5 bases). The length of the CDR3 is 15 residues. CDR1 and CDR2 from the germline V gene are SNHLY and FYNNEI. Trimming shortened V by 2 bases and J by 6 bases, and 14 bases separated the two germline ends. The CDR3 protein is CASSEYGAASNEQFF. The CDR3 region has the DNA TGTGCCAGCAGTGAATATGGGGCCGCATCCAATGAGCAGTTCTTC.

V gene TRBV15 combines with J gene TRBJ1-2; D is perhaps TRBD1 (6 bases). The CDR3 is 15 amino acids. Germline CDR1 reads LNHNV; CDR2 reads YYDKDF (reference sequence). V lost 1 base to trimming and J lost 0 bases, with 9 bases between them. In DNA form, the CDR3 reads TGTGCCACCAGCAGAGTCAGGGGAGCTAACTATGGCTACACCTTC. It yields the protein CATSRVRGANYGYTF.

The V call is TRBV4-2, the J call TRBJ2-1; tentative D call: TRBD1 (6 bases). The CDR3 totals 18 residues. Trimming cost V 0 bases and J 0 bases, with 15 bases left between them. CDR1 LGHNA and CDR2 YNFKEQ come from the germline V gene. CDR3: CASSQDRTDRSSYNEQFF. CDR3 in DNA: TGTGCCAGCAGCCAAGATAGGACGGACAGAAGCTCCTACAATGAGCAGTTCTTC.

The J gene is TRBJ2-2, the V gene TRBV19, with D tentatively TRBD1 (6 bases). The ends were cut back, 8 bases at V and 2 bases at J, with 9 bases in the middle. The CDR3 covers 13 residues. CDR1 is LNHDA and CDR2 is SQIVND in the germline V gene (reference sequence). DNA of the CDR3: TGTGCCAGTGCAGGGGCTAACACCGGGGAGCTGTTTTTT. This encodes CASAGANTGELFF.

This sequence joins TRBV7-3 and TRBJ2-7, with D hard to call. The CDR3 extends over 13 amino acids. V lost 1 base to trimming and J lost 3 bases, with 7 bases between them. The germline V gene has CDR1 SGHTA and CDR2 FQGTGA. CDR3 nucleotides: TGTGCCAGCAGCTTAATATCGGGCTACGAGCAGTACTTC. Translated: CASSLISGYEQYF.

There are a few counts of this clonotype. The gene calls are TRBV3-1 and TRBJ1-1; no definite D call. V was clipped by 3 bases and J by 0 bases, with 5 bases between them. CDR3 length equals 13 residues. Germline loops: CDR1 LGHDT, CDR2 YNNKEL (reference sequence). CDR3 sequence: CASSQILNTEAFF. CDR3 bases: TGTGCCAGCAGCCAGATCCTGAACACTGAAGCTTTCTTT.

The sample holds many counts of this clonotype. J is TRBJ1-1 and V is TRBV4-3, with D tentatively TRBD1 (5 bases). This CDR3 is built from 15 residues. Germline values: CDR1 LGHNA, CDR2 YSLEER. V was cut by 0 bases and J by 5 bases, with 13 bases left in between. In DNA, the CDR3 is TGCGCCAGCAGCCAAGATCAGTGGGGCACTACTGAAGCTTTCTTT. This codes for CASSQDQWGTTEAFF.

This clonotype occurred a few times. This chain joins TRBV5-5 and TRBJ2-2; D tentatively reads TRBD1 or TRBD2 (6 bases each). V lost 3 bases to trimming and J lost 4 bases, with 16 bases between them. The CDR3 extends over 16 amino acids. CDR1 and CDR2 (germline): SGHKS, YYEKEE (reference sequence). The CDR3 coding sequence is TGTGCCAGCAGCTACCCAACAGGGACTGGCACCGGGGAGCTGTTTTTT. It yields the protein CASSYPTGTGTGELFF.

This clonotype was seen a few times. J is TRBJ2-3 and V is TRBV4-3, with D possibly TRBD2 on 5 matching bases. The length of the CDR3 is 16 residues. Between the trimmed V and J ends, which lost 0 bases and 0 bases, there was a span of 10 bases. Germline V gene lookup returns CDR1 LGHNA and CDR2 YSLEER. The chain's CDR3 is CASSQETSSSTDTQYF. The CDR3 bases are TGCGCCAGCAGCCAAGAAACTAGTTCAAGCACAGATACGCAGTATTTT.

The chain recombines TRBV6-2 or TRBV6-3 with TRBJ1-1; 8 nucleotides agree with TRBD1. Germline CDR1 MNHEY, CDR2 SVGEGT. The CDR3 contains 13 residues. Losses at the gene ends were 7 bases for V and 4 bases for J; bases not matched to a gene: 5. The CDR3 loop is CASTPDRATEAFF. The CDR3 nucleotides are TGTGCCAGCACTCCGGACAGGGCCACTGAAGCTTTCTTT.

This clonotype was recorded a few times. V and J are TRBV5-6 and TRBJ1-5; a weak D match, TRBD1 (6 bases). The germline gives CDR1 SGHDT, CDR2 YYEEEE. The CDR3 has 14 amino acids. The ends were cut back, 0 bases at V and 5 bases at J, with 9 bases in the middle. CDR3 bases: TGTGCCAGCAGCTTGGGTAGGGGGGATCAGCCCCAGCATTTT. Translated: CASSLGRGDQPQHF.

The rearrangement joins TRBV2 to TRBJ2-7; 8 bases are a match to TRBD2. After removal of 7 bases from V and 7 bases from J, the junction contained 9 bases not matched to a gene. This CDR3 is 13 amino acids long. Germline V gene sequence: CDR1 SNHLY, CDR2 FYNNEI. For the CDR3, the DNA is TGTGCCAGCAATGGCGGGGGGACCATTGAGCAGTACGTC. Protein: CASNGGGTIEQYV.

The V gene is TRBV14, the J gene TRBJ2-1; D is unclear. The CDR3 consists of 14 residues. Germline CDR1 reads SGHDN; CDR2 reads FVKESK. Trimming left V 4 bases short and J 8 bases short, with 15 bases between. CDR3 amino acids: CASSPPGRLDEQFF. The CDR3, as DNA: TGTGCCAGCAGCCCCCCGGGCCGTTTGGATGAGCAGTTCTTC.

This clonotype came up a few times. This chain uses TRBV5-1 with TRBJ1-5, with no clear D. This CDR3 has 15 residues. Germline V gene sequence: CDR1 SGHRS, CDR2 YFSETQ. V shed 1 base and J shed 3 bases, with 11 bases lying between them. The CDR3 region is CASSLSPGPNQPQHF. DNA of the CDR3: TGCGCCAGCAGCTTGAGCCCCGGGCCCAATCAGCCCCAGCATTTT. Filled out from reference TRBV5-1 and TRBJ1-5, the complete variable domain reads KAGVTQTPRYLIKTRGQQVTLSCSPISGHRSVSWYQQTPGQGLQFLFEYFSETQRNKGNFPGRFSGRQFSNSRSEMNVSTLELGDSALYLCASSLSPGPNQPQHFGDGTRLSIL.

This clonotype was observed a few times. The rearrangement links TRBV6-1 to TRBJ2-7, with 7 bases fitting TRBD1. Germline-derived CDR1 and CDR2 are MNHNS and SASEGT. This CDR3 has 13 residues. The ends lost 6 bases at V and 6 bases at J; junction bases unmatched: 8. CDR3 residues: CASSLTGNSEQYF. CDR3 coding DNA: TGTGCCAGCAGCCTGACAGGGAATAGCGAGCAGTACTTC.

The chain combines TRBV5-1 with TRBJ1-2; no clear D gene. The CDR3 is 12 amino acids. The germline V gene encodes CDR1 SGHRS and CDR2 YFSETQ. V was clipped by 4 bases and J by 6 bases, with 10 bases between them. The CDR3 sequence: CASSAGPHGYTF. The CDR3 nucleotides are TGCGCCAGCAGCGCCGGGCCTCATGGCTACACCTTC.

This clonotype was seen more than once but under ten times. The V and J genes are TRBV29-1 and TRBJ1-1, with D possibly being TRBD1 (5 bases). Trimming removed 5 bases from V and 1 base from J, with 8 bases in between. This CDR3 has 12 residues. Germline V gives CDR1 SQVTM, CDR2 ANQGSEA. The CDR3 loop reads CSVFQGNTEAFF. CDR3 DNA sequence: TGCAGCGTTTTCCAGGGGAACACTGAAGCTTTCTTT.